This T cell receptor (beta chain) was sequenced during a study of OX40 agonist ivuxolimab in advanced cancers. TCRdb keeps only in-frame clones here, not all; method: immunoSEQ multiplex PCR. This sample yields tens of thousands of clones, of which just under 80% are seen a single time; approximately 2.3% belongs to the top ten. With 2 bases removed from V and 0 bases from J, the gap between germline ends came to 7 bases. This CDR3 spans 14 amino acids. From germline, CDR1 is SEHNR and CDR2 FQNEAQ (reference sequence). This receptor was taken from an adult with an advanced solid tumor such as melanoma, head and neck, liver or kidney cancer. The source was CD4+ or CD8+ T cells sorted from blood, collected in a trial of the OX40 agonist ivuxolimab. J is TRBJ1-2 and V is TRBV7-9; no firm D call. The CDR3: CASSLRSTNYGYTF. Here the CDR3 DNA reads TGTGCCAGCAGCTTAAGGAGCACTAACTATGGCTACACCTTC.